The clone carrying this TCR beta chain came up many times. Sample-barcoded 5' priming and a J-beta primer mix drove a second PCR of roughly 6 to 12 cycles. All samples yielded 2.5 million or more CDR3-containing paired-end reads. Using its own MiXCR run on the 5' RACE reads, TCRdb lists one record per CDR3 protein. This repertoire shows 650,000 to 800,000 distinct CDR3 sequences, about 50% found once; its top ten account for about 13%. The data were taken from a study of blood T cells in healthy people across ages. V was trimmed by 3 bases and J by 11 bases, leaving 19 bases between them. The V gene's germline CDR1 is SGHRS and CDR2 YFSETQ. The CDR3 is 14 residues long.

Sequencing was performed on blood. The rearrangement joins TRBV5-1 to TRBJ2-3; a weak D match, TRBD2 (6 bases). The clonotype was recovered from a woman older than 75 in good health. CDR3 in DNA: TGCGCCAGCAGCTCAACAGCGGGCCGGGATCAGCAGTATTTT. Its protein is CASSSTAGRDQQYF.